The 18 T cell receptor beta chains reported below all come from one sample, sequenced in a study of blood T cell repertoires in COVID-19. Assay used: immunoSEQ multiplex PCR; TCRdb lists only in-frame clones, some missing. Among 210,000 or so clones listed, 65% to 90% were seen once. Specimen: peripheral blood. All receptors derive from a man aged 50 or older with COVID-19, enrolled during active disease.

The genes are TRBV5-1 and TRBJ2-2; D gene ambiguous. Germline V gene lookup returns CDR1 SGHRS and CDR2 YFSETQ. This CDR3 is built from 15 residues. Trimming removed 2 bases from V and 0 bases from J, with 8 bases in between. CDR3 loop: CASSFNTANTGELFF. CDR3 in DNA: TGCGCCAGCAGCTTTAACACCGCGAACACCGGGGAGCTGTTTTTT.

This CDR3 is CASSQDHRSGNTIYF. CDR3 DNA sequence: TGTGCCAGCAGTCAGGATCACCGCTCTGGAAACACCATATATTTT. The V call is TRBV5-6, the J call TRBJ1-3, with no clear D. CDR3 length: 15 amino acids. V was clipped by 5 bases and J by 0 bases, with 12 bases between them. Germline CDR1 and CDR2: SGHDT and YYEEEE.

The V gene is TRBV19, the J gene TRBJ1-2; D not resolved. Germline V gene data show CDR1 as LNHDA and CDR2 as SQIVND (reference sequence). This CDR3 is built from 13 residues. Trimming cost V 2 bases and J 3 bases, with 7 bases left between them. The CDR3 coding sequence is TGTGCCAGTAGTATACGTCCAGACTATGGCTACACCTTC. Protein: CASSIRPDYGYTF.

CDR3: CASSEGPAGGFNEQFF. In nucleotides, the CDR3 is TGTGCCAGCAGTGAAGGTCCAGCGGGGGGGTTCAATGAGCAGTTCTTC. This chain links TRBV6-1 with TRBJ2-1, with 10 bases matching TRBD2. In germline, CDR1 is MNHNS, CDR2 SASEGT. The J segment lost 6 bases and the V segment lost 1 base, leaving 6 bases of the junction unmatched. CDR3 size: 16 residues.

This chain links TRBV6-9 with TRBJ2-2; tentatively, D is TRBD1 (5 bases). CDR3 length: 14 amino acids. Per the germline V gene, CDR1 is MNHGY and CDR2 is SVAAGI. With 9 bases removed from V and 6 bases from J, the gap between germline ends came to 17 bases. The CDR3, as DNA: TGTGCCAGTCAGGGTGTGCCTCGGCCCGGGGAGCTGTTTTTT. Its protein is CASQGVPRPGELFF.

The CDR3 coding sequence is TGCGCCAGCAGCTTCGGACGGGGATTGAACACTGAAGCTTTCTTT. Translation gives CASSFGRGLNTEAFF. The chain has TRBV5-1 and TRBJ1-1; no reliable D call. This CDR3 spans 15 amino acids. The germline V and J ends were trimmed by 2 bases and 0 bases, with 11 bases remaining between them. Germline loops: CDR1 SGHRS, CDR2 YFSETQ.

The gene calls are TRBV6-5 and TRBJ1-1; D might be TRBD1 (5 bases). Trimming cost V 6 bases and J 1 base, with 9 bases left between them. This CDR3 comprises 13 residues. Looked up from germline, CDR1 is MNHEY and CDR2 is SVGAGI. The CDR3 sequence: CASSNTGNTEAFF. CDR3 DNA: TGTGCCAGCAGCAACACAGGGAACACTGAAGCTTTCTTT.

The V gene is TRBV19, the J gene TRBJ2-3, with 12 bases aligning to TRBD2. Germline CDR1 and CDR2: LNHDA and SQIVND (reference sequence). CDR3 length: 17 amino acids. V gave up 4 bases and J gave up 4 bases; unmatched junction bases: 9. The CDR3 loop reads CASSTGTSGYPADTQYF. CDR3 DNA: TGTGCCAGTAGTACCGGGACTAGCGGGTACCCCGCAGATACGCAGTATTTT.

The chain joins TRBV12-3 or TRBV12-4 to TRBJ2-1; possibly TRBD2 for D (5 bases). V shed 3 bases and J shed 9 bases, with 12 bases lying between them. The CDR3 is 13 amino acids. CDR3 sequence reads: CASSFGTGSEQFF. CDR3 nucleotides: TGTGCCAGCAGTTTTGGTACGGGGAGTGAGCAGTTCTTC.

The chain recombines TRBV19 with TRBJ2-1; possibly TRBD1 for D (5 bases). V lost 6 bases and J 0 bases, leaving 15 bases between the germline ends. Germline V gene sequence: CDR1 LNHDA, CDR2 SQIVND (reference sequence). CDR3 length equals 16 residues. This chain's CDR3 is CASSWGSRYSYNEQFF. Here the CDR3 DNA reads TGTGCCAGTAGCTGGGGCTCCCGGTACTCCTACAATGAGCAGTTCTTC.

The chain recombines TRBV11-2 with TRBJ2-2; 8 bases are a match to TRBD1. The V gene's germline CDR1 is SGHAT and CDR2 FQNNGV. The CDR3 sequence is 15 residues long. The V segment lost 5 bases and the J segment 4 bases; nucleotides outside the gene matches: 6. Written as DNA, the CDR3 is TGTGCCAGCAGCGTACGACAGGGGTTCACCGGGGAGCTGTTTTTT. Protein product: CASSVRQGFTGELFF.

Only a few counts were recorded for this clone. V usage is TRBV4-3 and J usage is TRBJ1-5; 7 bases line up with TRBD1. V lost 0 bases to trimming and J lost 8 bases; unmatched junction nucleotides: 4. Germline V lookup: CDR1 LGHNA, CDR2 YSLEER. The CDR3 length is 14 residues. In nucleotides, the CDR3 is TGCGCCAGCAGCCAAGATAGGGGGCTGGAGCCCCAGCATTTT. Translation: CASSQDRGLEPQHF.

The chain combines TRBV5-1 with TRBJ2-1, with 12 positions matching TRBD2. Losses at the gene ends were 6 bases for V and 6 bases for J; bases not matched to a gene: 10. CDR3 length: 16 residues. Germline V gene lookup returns CDR1 SGHRS and CDR2 YFSETQ. CDR3 DNA: TGCGCCAGCACCCCGTCCGCTAGCGGGGGGGGCAATGAGCAGTTCTTC. Amino acid sequence: CASTPSASGGGNEQFF.

A single count supports this clone. The chain has TRBV2 and TRBJ1-6; no clear D gene. Germline V lookup: CDR1 SNHLY, CDR2 FYNNEI. The CDR3 runs to 13 residues. Between the trimmed V and J ends, which lost 4 bases and 10 bases, there was a span of 11 bases. CDR3 protein: CASSVLPGSPLHF. The CDR3 DNA sequence: TGTGCCAGCAGTGTGCTGCCGGGATCACCCCTCCACTTT.

This chain uses TRBV5-4 with TRBJ1-2; 11 positions agree with TRBD1. The CDR3 is made up of 15 amino acids. The V and J ends lost 2 bases and 3 bases, in that order; junction bases with no gene match: 3. CDR1 and CDR2 from the germline V gene are SGHNT and YYREEE (reference sequence). This CDR3 is CASSFGTGGDYGYTF. CDR3 nucleotide sequence: TGTGCCAGCAGCTTCGGGACAGGGGGTGACTATGGCTACACCTTC. The full variable domain, its missing parts supplied by reference TRBV5-4 and TRBJ1-2, is ETGVTQSPTHLIKTRGQQVTLRCSSQSGHNTVSWYQQALGQGPQFIFQYYREEENGRGNFPPRFSGLQFPNYSSELNVNALELDDSALYLCASSFGTGGDYGYTFGSGTRLTVV.

This clone appeared a single time. This clone may be a read error of a much larger clone one base away. The chain is built from TRBV2 and TRBJ1-1, with TRBD1 matching over 10 bases. V gave up 6 bases and J gave up 0 bases; unmatched junction bases: 1. Germline V lookup: CDR1 SNHLY, CDR2 FYNNEI. This CDR3 has 14 residues. This CDR3 is CASSGQGVNTEAFF. CDR3 in DNA: TGTGCCAGCAGCGGACAGGGGGTGAACACTGAAGCTTTCTTT.

This rearrangement joins TRBV7-2 to TRBJ1-1; 10 positions agree with TRBD1. The CDR3 runs 15 residues. V was pared by 5 bases and J by 4 bases, with 7 bases of the junction left unmatched. Germline assignment: CDR1 SGHTA and CDR2 FQGNSA. CDR3 coding DNA: TGTGCCAGCAGCCCCAGACAGGGGGCGGTCACTGAAGCTTTCTTT. This sequence encodes CASSPRQGAVTEAFF. Combining the CDR3 with reference TRBV7-2 and TRBJ1-1 gives the whole variable domain GAGVSQSPSNKVTEKGKDVELRCDPISGHTALYWYRQSLGQGLEFLIYFQGNSAPDKSGLPSDRFSAERTGGSVSTLTIQRTQQEDSAVYLCASSPRQGAVTEAFFGQGTRLTVV.

This chain uses TRBV19 with TRBJ2-5; 10 bases agree with TRBD2. The V and J ends lost 5 bases and 3 bases, in that order; junction bases with no gene match: 9. Germline CDR1 reads LNHDA; CDR2 reads SQIVND (reference sequence). The CDR3 has 16 amino acids. The CDR3 region has the DNA TGTGCCAGTAGTGACCCAAGCGGGGGGGGGAAAGAGACCCAGTACTTC. Translated, it gives CASSDPSGGGKETQYF.